Shown below are 30 T cell receptor beta chains from a single sample sequenced in a study of cytomegalovirus exposure and HLA in healthy donors. Amplification used 60 Vbeta primers and 13 Jbeta primers. TCRdb's copy holds only in-frame clones and misses some; the assay was immunoSEQ multiplex PCR. This table holds 150,000 to 200,000 clones, around 84% found once. The sequenced sample was PBMCs. Receptors were obtained from a man younger than 35 in good health and CMV-seronegative.

This clone turned up a few times. The chain links TRBV5-1 to TRBJ2-7; TRBD2 aligns across 9 bases. CDR1 is SGHRS, CDR2 YFSETQ, per germline. J was trimmed by 0 bases and V by 7 bases; bases with no gene match: 17. CDR3 length: 18 amino acids. The CDR3 loop reads CASSPNLGAGGYSYEQYF. For the CDR3, the DNA is TGCGCCAGCTCCCCGAACCTCGGGGCGGGAGGGTACTCCTACGAGCAGTACTTC.

The chain uses TRBV5-1 and TRBJ2-1; TRBD2 aligns across 8 bases. Germline trimming cut 3 bases from V and 1 base from J; bases unmatched to any gene: 6. Per germline, CDR1 SGHRS and CDR2 YFSETQ. There are 16 residues in the CDR3. In DNA form, the CDR3 reads TGCGCCAGCAGCTGGGCCCCTAGCGGGTCCTACAATGAGCAGTTCTTC. This sequence encodes CASSWAPSGSYNEQFF.

The genes are TRBV7-9 and TRBJ2-3, with a tentative D call TRBD1 (7 bases). The CDR3 runs 15 residues. Per germline, CDR1 SEHNR and CDR2 FQNEAQ (reference sequence). Trimming pared 1 base from V and 4 bases from J, leaving 12 bases between. The CDR3 DNA reads as TGTGCCAGCAGCTTAGGACAGGGAGGCGCAGATACGCAGTATTTT. It is translated as CASSLGQGGADTQYF.

CDR3 in amino acids: CASSSRHRGLAGVGNEQFF. As DNA, the CDR3 is TGTGCCAGCAGCTCCCGACATAGAGGACTAGCGGGAGTGGGGAATGAGCAGTTCTTC. This chain links TRBV7-7 with TRBJ2-1; 13 bases line up with TRBD2. J lost 7 bases, V lost 4 bases, and 16 bases had no gene match. This CDR3 comprises 19 residues. Germline V gene data show CDR1 as SSHAT and CDR2 as FNYEAQ (reference sequence).

The genes are TRBV19 and TRBJ1-2; 7 nucleotides agree with TRBD1. This CDR3 spans 17 amino acids. V trimming: 6 bases; J trimming: 4 bases; junction bases outside the gene matches: 17. Germline CDR1 reads LNHDA; CDR2 reads SQIVND (reference sequence). CDR3 residues: CASSRSLDRINVYGYTF. The CDR3 DNA follows: TGTGCCAGTAGCAGGAGCTTGGACAGGATAAATGTCTATGGCTACACCTTC.

This rearrangement joins TRBV10-3 to TRBJ1-1; TRBD1 is a possible D gene (6 bases). The CDR3 spans 13 residues. CDR1 is ENHRY and CDR2 is SYGVKD in the germline V gene. V was cut by 7 bases and J by 8 bases, with 17 bases left in between. The CDR3: CAITRGEISEAFF. The CDR3 DNA follows: TGTGCCATCACCAGGGGAGAGATCAGCGAAGCTTTCTTT.

J is TRBJ2-1 and V is TRBV7-2; 8 bases line up with TRBD2. CDR1 and CDR2 (germline): SGHTA, FQGNSA. With V trimmed by 5 bases and J by 3 bases, 6 bases remained unmatched. CDR3 length: 15 residues. The CDR3 DNA reads as TGTGCCAGCAGCCAAGCGGGAGTATTCTACAATGAGCAGTTCTTC. Translation: CASSQAGVFYNEQFF.

This clone was found a few times. The rearrangement links TRBV28 to TRBJ2-1; D is possibly TRBD1 (5 bases). The germline gives CDR1 MDHEN, CDR2 SYDVKM. V lost 0 bases, J lost 4 bases, and 16 bases lay in between. This CDR3 contains 17 residues. This chain's CDR3 is CASSLWGNGQKYNEQFF. The CDR3 region has the DNA TGTGCCAGCAGTTTATGGGGAAACGGACAAAAGTACAATGAGCAGTTCTTC.

The sample holds one count of this clone. The chain has TRBV7-9 and TRBJ1-1; possible D gene TRBD1, 5 bases. V lost 0 bases to trimming and J lost 5 bases, with 16 bases between them. Germline V gives CDR1 SEHNR, CDR2 FQNEAQ (reference sequence). This CDR3 comprises 16 residues. DNA for the CDR3: TGTGCCAGCAGCTTAGCAATCCCAGGGTGGAAGACTGAAGCTTTCTTT. Translated: CASSLAIPGWKTEAFF.

The gene calls are TRBV5-4 and TRBJ2-5; 7 nucleotides agree with TRBD2. This CDR3 comprises 14 residues. V trimming: 4 bases; J trimming: 1 base; junction bases outside the gene matches: 4. The germline V gene has CDR1 SGHNT and CDR2 YYREEE (reference sequence). This CDR3 is CASSPREAQETQYF. The CDR3 bases are TGTGCCAGCAGCCCACGGGAGGCCCAAGAGACCCAGTACTTC.

The chain links TRBV7-9 to TRBJ2-7, with 7 bases fitting TRBD1. Germline assignment: CDR1 SEHNR and CDR2 FQNEAQ (reference sequence). This CDR3 has 17 residues. The ends lost 5 bases at V and 4 bases at J; junction bases unmatched: 17. The CDR3 is CASSPGQGGDLSYEQYF. The CDR3 nucleotides are TGTGCCAGCAGCCCAGGACAAGGGGGCGATCTGTCATACGAGCAGTACTTC.

For this clone: Other DNA sequences within the sample encode an identical CDR3. The V gene is TRBV5-4, the J gene TRBJ1-2; TRBD1 might be the D (5 bases). With 0 bases removed from V and 10 bases from J, the gap between germline ends came to 16 bases. Germline CDR1 reads SGHNT; CDR2 reads YYREEE (reference sequence). This CDR3 is 14 amino acids long. The CDR3: CASSLDRGTLFYTF. The CDR3 bases are TGTGCCAGCAGCTTGGATCGGGGGACGCTTTTCTACACCTTC.

The gene calls are TRBV2 and TRBJ1-1; perhaps TRBD1 as D (6 bases). The CDR3 is 15 residues long. Germline V gene data show CDR1 as SNHLY and CDR2 as FYNNEI. V was cut by 1 base and J by 4 bases, with 13 bases left in between. CDR3 region: CASSEGTGQSTEAFF. The CDR3 bases are TGTGCCAGCAGTGAAGGAACAGGGCAGTCCACTGAAGCTTTCTTT.

This clone was observed a handful of times. V and J are TRBV28 and TRBJ2-4, with D maybe TRBD2 (6 bases). Germline lookup yields CDR1 MDHEN and CDR2 SYDVKM. CDR3 size: 17 residues. V gave up 5 bases and J gave up 0 bases, with 17 bases separating them. The CDR3 coding sequence is TGTGCCAGCAGTCCTCTGGGCGGGGCCTTAGCCAAAAACATTCAGTACTTC. This translates into CASSPLGGALAKNIQYF.

This clone showed up just a few times. V is TRBV29-1 and J is TRBJ2-3; 7 bases map to TRBD1. The V segment lost 6 bases and the J segment 2 bases; nucleotides outside the gene matches: 5. Germline CDR1 SQVTM, CDR2 ANQGSEA. The CDR3 runs 13 residues. The CDR3 sequence is CSVRQGPTDTQYF. CDR3 sequence (DNA): TGCAGCGTCCGACAGGGACCCACAGATACGCAGTATTTT.

V and J are TRBV5-1 and TRBJ2-7; 13 nucleotides agree with TRBD2. V dropped 2 bases and J dropped 3; count of bases not matched to a gene: 2. From germline, CDR1 is SGHRS and CDR2 YFSETQ. The CDR3 spans 15 residues. The chain's CDR3 is CASSFRLAGGYEQYF. CDR3 in DNA: TGCGCCAGCAGCTTCCGACTAGCGGGAGGCTACGAGCAGTACTTC.

The chain carries TRBV28 and TRBJ2-7; 9 nucleotides line up with TRBD2. Germline values: CDR1 MDHEN, CDR2 SYDVKM. The CDR3 covers 16 residues. V lost 1 base to trimming and J lost 2 bases; unmatched junction nucleotides: 6. The chain's CDR3 is CASSLSSSGSPYEQYF. The CDR3, as DNA: TGTGCCAGCAGTTTATCTAGTAGCGGGAGCCCCTACGAGCAGTACTTC.

This clone was detected only a few times. The V call is TRBV21-1, the J call TRBJ1-1. TRBV21-1 counts as a pseudogene. CDR3 size: 13 residues. CDR3 nucleotides: TGTGCCAGCAGCAAAGGTACGGGGACTGAAGCTTTCTTT. Protein: CASSKGTGTEAFF.

Only one count was recorded for this clone. V gene TRBV5-1 combines with J gene TRBJ2-2; 7 bases fit TRBD1. With 1 base clipped from V and 3 bases from J, the junction kept 6 bases outside the gene matches. CDR3 length: 16 amino acids. The germline CDR1 and CDR2 sequences are SGHRS and YFSETQ. The CDR3 spells CASSLTGVGDTGELFF. As DNA, the CDR3 is TGCGCCAGCAGCTTGACAGGGGTGGGTGACACCGGGGAGCTGTTTTTT.

The chain is built from TRBV10-3 and TRBJ1-1, with TRBD1 matching 9 bases. The germline CDR1 and CDR2 sequences are ENHRY and SYGVKD. CDR3 length equals 14 residues. Trimming at V came to 2 bases and at J to 5 bases, leaving 3 bases not matched to a gene. The CDR3 is CAISEGQGRTEAFF. In DNA form, the CDR3 reads TGTGCCATCAGTGAGGGACAGGGGAGGACTGAAGCTTTCTTT.

The CDR3 nucleotides are TGTGCCAGCTCGGGGGTAGCGGGAGGGTGGGAGACCCAGTACTTC. It specifies CASSGVAGGWETQYF. The chain carries TRBV27 and TRBJ2-5, with 11 positions matching TRBD2. There are 15 residues in the CDR3. After removal of 8 bases from V and 5 bases from J, the junction contained 10 bases not matched to a gene. Germline CDR1 and CDR2: MNHEY and SMNVEV (reference sequence).

The rearrangement joins TRBV6-5 to TRBJ1-4; no firm D call. Germline-derived CDR1 and CDR2 are MNHEY and SVGAGI. V lost 4 bases to trimming and J lost 8 bases, with 11 bases between them. CDR3 length: 13 amino acids. CDR3 loop: CASSSTGLEKLFF. The CDR3, as DNA: TGTGCCAGCAGTTCTACGGGATTGGAAAAACTGTTTTTT.

This clone appeared once. V gene TRBV28 combines with J gene TRBJ1-5; D unresolved. Trimming shortened V by 4 bases and J by 0 bases, and 7 bases separated the two germline ends. Germline CDR1 MDHEN, CDR2 SYDVKM. The CDR3 has 14 residues. The CDR3 nucleotides are TGTGCCAGCAGTTACAGTTATAGCAATCAGCCCCAGCATTTT. This gives the protein CASSYSYSNQPQHF. Looking up the rest from reference TRBV28 and TRBJ1-5 gives the full variable domain: DVKVTQSSRYLVKRTGEKVFLECVQDMDHENMFWYRQDPGLGLRLIYFSYDVKMKEKGDIPEGYSVSREKKERFSLILESASTNQTSMYLCASSYSYSNQPQHFGDGTRLSIL.

The V gene is TRBV10-3, the J gene TRBJ2-3; 11 bases are shared with TRBD2. CDR1 is ENHRY, CDR2 SYGVKD, per germline. The CDR3 sequence is 16 residues long. J was trimmed by 6 bases and V by 6 bases; bases with no gene match: 11. The CDR3 loop reads CAISLNSGGGSDTQYF. DNA of the CDR3: TGTGCCATCAGCCTAAATAGCGGGGGGGGTTCGGATACGCAGTATTTT.

J is TRBJ1-4 and V is TRBV7-9; D is unclear. Germline values: CDR1 SEHNR, CDR2 FQNEAQ (reference sequence). This CDR3 is 13 amino acids long. The CDR3 is CSGSREGVEKLFF. The DNA of the CDR3 is TGTTCCGGGTCGAGGGAAGGAGTAGAAAAACTGTTTTTT.

The chain employs TRBV25-1 and TRBJ1-2; 12 bases are a match to TRBD1. This CDR3 is 17 amino acids long. The V gene end was trimmed by 4 bases and the J gene end by 4 bases; junction bases not matched to a gene: 10. The germline gives CDR1 MGHDK, CDR2 SYGVNS. The CDR3 reads CASSGRDRGLVSYGYTF. CDR3 nucleotides: TGTGCCAGCAGTGGCCGGGACAGGGGGCTGGTGAGCTATGGCTACACCTTC.

This clone turned up a few times. This chain uses TRBV6-5 with TRBJ2-5; TRBD2 is a possible D gene (6 bases). The CDR3 runs 15 residues. V was cut by 6 bases and J by 7 bases, with 21 bases left in between. Germline lookup yields CDR1 MNHEY and CDR2 SVGAGI. The CDR3 loop is CASRNLIKGRLTQYF. The CDR3, as DNA: TGTGCCAGCAGGAACCTCATCAAGGGGAGGTTGACCCAGTACTTC.

This clone was counted a single time. The chain has TRBV2 and TRBJ1-1; 8 bases are a match to TRBD1. J lost 4 bases, V lost 7 bases, and 5 bases had no gene match. This CDR3 has 13 amino acids. Germline values: CDR1 SNHLY, CDR2 FYNNEI. The CDR3 nucleotides are TGTGCCAGCACAGGGGGCTGGGGCACTGAAGCTTTCTTT. Translating gives CASTGGWGTEAFF.

V usage is TRBV6-6 and J usage is TRBJ2-5; 9 nucleotides agree with TRBD2. V gave up 5 bases and J gave up 5 bases; unmatched junction bases: 6. The CDR3 runs to 14 residues. Germline CDR1 reads MNHNY; CDR2 reads SVGAGI (reference sequence). The CDR3, as DNA: TGTGCCAGCAGTAATAGCGGGGGCGAGGAGACCCAGTACTTC. Encoded protein: CASSNSGGEETQYF.

In this sample, this clone turned up once. The rearrangement joins TRBV5-4 to TRBJ2-5, with D possibly being TRBD1 (7 bases). The ends were cut back, 0 bases at V and 5 bases at J, with 14 bases in the middle. The CDR3 loop spans 15 amino acids. Germline assignment: CDR1 SGHNT and CDR2 YYREEE (reference sequence). This CDR3 is CASSLVGGRGETQYF. As DNA, the CDR3 is TGTGCCAGCAGCTTGGTAGGGGGCCGGGGGGAGACCCAGTACTTC.